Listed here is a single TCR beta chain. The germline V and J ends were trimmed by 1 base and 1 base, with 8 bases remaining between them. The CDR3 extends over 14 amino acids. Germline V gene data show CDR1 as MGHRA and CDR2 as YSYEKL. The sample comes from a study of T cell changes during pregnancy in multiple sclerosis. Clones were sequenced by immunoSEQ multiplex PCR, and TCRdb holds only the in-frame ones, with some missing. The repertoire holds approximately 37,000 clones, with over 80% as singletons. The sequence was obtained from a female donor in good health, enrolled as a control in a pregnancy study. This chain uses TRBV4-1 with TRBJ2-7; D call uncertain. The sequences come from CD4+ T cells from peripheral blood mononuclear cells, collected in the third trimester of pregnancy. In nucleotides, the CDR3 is TGCGCCAGCAGCCAAGTCCAGGATTCCTACGAGCAGTACTTC. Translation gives CASSQVQDSYEQYF.